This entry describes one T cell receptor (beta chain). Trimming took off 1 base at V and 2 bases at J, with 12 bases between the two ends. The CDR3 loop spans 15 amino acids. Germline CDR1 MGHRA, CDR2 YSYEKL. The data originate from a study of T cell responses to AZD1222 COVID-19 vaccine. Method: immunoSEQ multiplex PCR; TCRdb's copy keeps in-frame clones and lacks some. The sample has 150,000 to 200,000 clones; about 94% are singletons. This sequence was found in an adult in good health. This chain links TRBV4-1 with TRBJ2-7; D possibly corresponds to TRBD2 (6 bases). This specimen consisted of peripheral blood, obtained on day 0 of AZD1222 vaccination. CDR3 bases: TGCGCCAGCAGCCAAGTTCGGACTACCGCCTACGAGCAGTACTTC. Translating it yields CASSQVRTTAYEQYF.